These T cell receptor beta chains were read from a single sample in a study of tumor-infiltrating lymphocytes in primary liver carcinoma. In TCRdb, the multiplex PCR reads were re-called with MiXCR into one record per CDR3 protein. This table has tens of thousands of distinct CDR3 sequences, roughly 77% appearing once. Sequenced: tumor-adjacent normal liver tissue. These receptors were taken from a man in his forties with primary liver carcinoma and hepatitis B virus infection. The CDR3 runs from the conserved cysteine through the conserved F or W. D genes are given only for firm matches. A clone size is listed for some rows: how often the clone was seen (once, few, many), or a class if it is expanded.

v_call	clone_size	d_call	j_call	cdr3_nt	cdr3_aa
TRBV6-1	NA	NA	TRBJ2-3	TGTGCCAGCAGTGAAGGGCAGTGGGAAACAGATACGCAGTATTTT	CASSEGQWETDTQYF
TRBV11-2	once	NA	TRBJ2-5	TGTGCCAGCAGCTTAGAGTCTGAAATGTCGATGGAGACCCAGTACTTC	CASSLESEMSMETQYF
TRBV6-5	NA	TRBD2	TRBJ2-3	TGTGCCAGCAATCTCTCCGATCTAGCGGGAGGGACGCAGTATTTT	CASNLSDLAGGTQYF
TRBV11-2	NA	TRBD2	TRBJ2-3	TGTGCCAGCAGCTTAAGACTAGCGGGAACAGATACGCAGTATTTT	CASSLRLAGTDTQYF
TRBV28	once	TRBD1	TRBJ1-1	TGTGCCAGTAGTACCCGGACAGGGCCGGACACTGAAGCTCTCTTT	CASSTRTGPDTEALF
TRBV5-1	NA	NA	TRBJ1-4	TGCGCCAGCAGCGAGGGGCAGAGGAATGAAAAACTGGTTTTT	CASSEGQRNEKLVF
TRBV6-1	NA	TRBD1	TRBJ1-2	TGTGCCAGCAATACGCGGGACAGGGGAGGCGGTGGCTACACCTTC	CASNTRDRGGGGYTF
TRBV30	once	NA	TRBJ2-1	TGTGCCTTGGTGGAATACAATGAGCAATTCTTC	CALVEYNEQFF
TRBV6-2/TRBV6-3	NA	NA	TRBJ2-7	TGTGCCAGCATTTACGGGACATGGTTCGAGCAGTACTTC	CASIYGTWFEQYF
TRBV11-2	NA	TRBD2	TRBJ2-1	TGTGCCAGCAACTTAGAGTACAGCGGGAGGGCCTACAATGAGCAATTCTTC	CASNLEYSGRAYNEQFF
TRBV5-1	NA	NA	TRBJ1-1	TGCGCCAGCAGCTTGACCGAGGGGTACACTGAAGCTTTCTTT	CASSLTEGYTEAFF